This T cell receptor beta chain was sequenced during a study of blood T cell repertoires in COVID-19. The overall study: Samples came from the United States, Italy and Spain, spanning acute and convalescent COVID-19. Sources were T cells, B-cell-depleted T cells, or PBMCs; the material itself was cDNA or gDNA.

Libraries were prepared by immunoSEQ multiplex PCR; TCRdb keeps only in-frame clonotypes and omits some of them. The table records approximately 140,000 clones, roughly 80% of them present only once. Trimming left V 3 bases short and J 6 bases short, with 9 bases between. There are 13 residues in the CDR3. The germline CDR1 and CDR2 sequences are MDHEN and SYDVKM. The sequencing input was peripheral blood. This TCR derives from a woman of 80 years or more in a cohort sampled during active or convalescent COVID-19. The chain carries TRBV28 and TRBJ2-1, with D maybe TRBD1 (5 bases). The DNA of the CDR3 is TGTGCCAGCAGTTTGGGGCCAACCAATGAGCAGTTCTTC. Its translation is CASSLGPTNEQFF.